Presented here are 20 T cell receptor beta chains from one specimen sequenced in a study of identical twins. Each CDR3 protein is one row after TCRdb ran MiXCR on the 5' RACE reads. The data hold 450,000 to 500,000 distinct CDR3 sequences, with roughly an eighth observed a single time. These data were also reused for a study on yellow fever vaccine responses in identical twins.

Sequencing used CD4+ T cells sorted from blood. The receptors come from a woman between 18 and 29 years old in good health.

V and J are TRBV28 and TRBJ1-5; 12 nucleotides match TRBD1. V gave up 6 bases and J gave up 1 base; unmatched junction bases: 10. This CDR3 has 18 amino acids. Germline lookup yields CDR1 MDHEN and CDR2 SYDVKM. This CDR3 reads CASRPSGTGGWSNQPQHF. The CDR3 bases are TGTGCCAGCAGGCCCTCCGGGACAGGGGGCTGGAGCAATCAGCCCCAGCATTTT.

The chain combines TRBV5-1 with TRBJ1-2; D is undetermined. Germline-derived CDR1 and CDR2 are SGHRS and YFSETQ. V was cut by 5 bases and J by 4 bases, with 21 bases left in between. This CDR3 region has 16 residues. The chain's CDR3 is CASSVPSWEGIYGYTF. CDR3 DNA sequence: TGCGCCAGCAGTGTGCCGTCGTGGGAAGGAATCTATGGCTACACCTTC.

This clonotype was observed a handful of times. The chain couples TRBV7-2 to TRBJ1-5; 8 bases are a match to TRBD1. Losses at the gene ends were 5 bases for V and 7 bases for J; bases not matched to a gene: 4. The CDR3 loop spans 13 amino acids. Germline V gives CDR1 SGHTA, CDR2 FQGNSA. DNA for the CDR3: TGTGCCAGCAGCGCGACAGGGGACCAGCCCCAGCATTTT. Protein: CASSATGDQPQHF.

This clonotype was seen repeatedly, ten times or more. The chain is built from TRBV5-1 and TRBJ2-7; 9 bases align to TRBD2. Per the germline V gene, CDR1 is SGHRS and CDR2 is YFSETQ. V shed 3 bases and J 0 bases; nucleotides not matched to a gene: 4. The CDR3 is 15 residues long. The CDR3 sequence: CASSSPSGISYEQYF. CDR3 nucleotides: TGCGCCAGCAGCTCCCCTAGCGGGATCTCCTACGAGCAGTACTTC.

The sample holds many counts of this clonotype. Written as DNA, the CDR3 is TGCGCCAGCACTAGAGAGGGGGCGACCGGGGAGCTGTTTTTT. Its protein is CASTREGATGELFF. The chain links TRBV5-1 to TRBJ2-2; 7 nucleotides line up with TRBD1. Germline CDR1 and CDR2: SGHRS and YFSETQ. V lost 6 bases and J lost 5; bases outside the gene matches: 7. The CDR3 sequence is 14 residues long.

This clonotype has at least ten counts. The V call is TRBV5-1, the J call TRBJ2-7; TRBD1 matches 7 bases. After removal of 4 bases from V and 3 bases from J, the junction contained 4 bases not matched to a gene. The CDR3 loop spans 13 amino acids. Germline CDR1 and CDR2: SGHRS and YFSETQ. CDR3 sequence reads: CASSETGFYEQYF. As DNA, the CDR3 is TGCGCCAGCAGCGAGACAGGGTTCTACGAGCAGTACTTC.

The chain uses TRBV20-1 and TRBJ2-7; possibly TRBD1 for D (5 bases). Trimming left V 0 bases short and J 4 bases short, with 13 bases between. Germline V gene data show CDR1 as DFQATT and CDR2 as SNEGSKA (reference sequence). This CDR3 comprises 14 residues. The CDR3 region has the DNA TGCAGTGCTAGAGATGGGGCGGTTACTTACGAGCAGTACTTC. This gives the protein CSARDGAVTYEQYF.

The rearrangement uses TRBV7-2 and TRBJ2-7; possibly TRBD2 for D (7 bases). The CDR3 spans 16 residues. The V gene's germline CDR1 is SGHTA and CDR2 FQGNSA. The V gene lost 2 bases and the J gene lost 2 bases, with 16 bases spanning the gap. The CDR3 DNA is TGTGCCAGCAGCTTAAGGGGGGGTCGGGGGGCCTACGAGCAGTACTTC. It encodes CASSLRGGRGAYEQYF.

This clonotype was recorded many times. The CDR3 region has the DNA TGCGCCAGCAGCTTGGCCGGCCCCGAGCTGTTTTTT. Its translation: CASSLAGPELFF. The rearrangement joins TRBV5-1 to TRBJ2-2; D gene unclear. CDR1 and CDR2 (germline): SGHRS, YFSETQ. CDR3 length: 12 amino acids. Trimming took off 0 bases at V and 11 bases at J, with 8 bases between the two ends. Full variable domain (missing parts from reference TRBV5-1 and TRBJ2-2): KAGVTQTPRYLIKTRGQQVTLSCSPISGHRSVSWYQQTPGQGLQFLFEYFSETQRNKGNFPGRFSGRQFSNSRSEMNVSTLELGDSALYLCASSLAGPELFFGEGSRLTVL.

The V gene is TRBV28, the J gene TRBJ2-5; D possibly corresponds to TRBD2 (7 bases). Germline CDR1 MDHEN, CDR2 SYDVKM. This CDR3 contains 19 residues. V dropped 9 bases and J dropped 6 bases, with 35 bases sitting between them. The CDR3 loop reads CARPLGYLAGASIRQTQYF. DNA for the CDR3: TGTGCCAGACCGTTGGGGTACCTGGCGGGGGCCAGTATCCGTCAGACCCAGTACTTC.

This clonotype was seen ten or more times. This rearrangement joins TRBV3-1 to TRBJ2-1; 16 nucleotides line up with TRBD2. J lost 0 bases, V lost 3 bases, and 2 bases had no gene match. CDR1 is LGHDT and CDR2 is YNNKEL in the germline V gene (reference sequence). This CDR3 spans 18 amino acids. The CDR3 loop is CASSQGLAGGNSYNEQFF. CDR3 nucleotide sequence: TGTGCCAGCAGCCAGGGACTAGCGGGGGGGAACTCCTACAATGAGCAGTTCTTC.

The chain recombines TRBV29-1 with TRBJ2-5, with a tentative D call TRBD2 (7 bases). V was pared by 4 bases and J by 13 bases, with 19 bases between. Germline assignment: CDR1 SQVTM and CDR2 ANQGSEA. This CDR3 comprises 12 residues. For the CDR3, the DNA is TGCAGCGTTGCGTCCGGAGGGGGGGCCGTGTACTTC. Its translation is CSVASGGGAVYF. Complete variable domain (other parts from reference TRBV29-1 and TRBJ2-5): SAVISQKPSRDICQRGTSLTIQCQVDSQVTMMFWYRQQPGQSLTLIATANQGSEATYESGFVIDKFPISRPNLTFSTLTVSNMSPEDSSIYLCSVASGGGAVYFGPGTRLLVL.

This chain connects TRBV20-1 to TRBJ2-1, with a possible D match to TRBD1 (6 bases). This CDR3 contains 17 residues. Trimming pared 0 bases from V and 6 bases from J, leaving 21 bases between. CDR1 is DFQATT and CDR2 is SNEGSKA in the germline V gene (reference sequence). CDR3 amino acids: CSARDEGVGVLSNEQFF. The CDR3 DNA follows: TGCAGTGCTAGAGATGAGGGGGTGGGTGTTCTTAGCAATGAGCAGTTCTTC.

The chain recombines TRBV7-9 with TRBJ1-1; possible D gene TRBD1, 5 bases. The CDR3 runs to 13 residues. Trimming pared 1 base from V and 6 bases from J, leaving 9 bases between. From germline, CDR1 is SEHNR and CDR2 FQNEAQ (reference sequence). The chain's CDR3 is CASSLGSGAEAFF. The DNA of the CDR3 is TGTGCCAGCAGCTTAGGGTCGGGGGCTGAAGCTTTCTTT.

This clonotype came up a few times. V is TRBV10-3 and J is TRBJ2-3, with D possibly TRBD2 on 6 matching bases. The ends were cut back, 4 bases at V and 0 bases at J, with 8 bases in the middle. Germline CDR1 is ENHRY and CDR2 is SYGVKD. The CDR3 covers 14 residues. The CDR3 DNA sequence: TGTGCCATCAGTGTGCTAGCGAGCACAGATACGCAGTATTTT. Its translation: CAISVLASTDTQYF.

Only a few counts were recorded for this clonotype. This rearrangement joins TRBV28 to TRBJ2-7; no reliable D call. The CDR3 runs to 11 residues. V shed 3 bases and J shed 5 bases, with 5 bases lying between them. CDR1 is MDHEN, CDR2 SYDVKM, per germline. The chain's CDR3 is CASSLTHEQYF. The CDR3 DNA sequence: TGTGCCAGCAGTTTGACCCACGAGCAGTACTTC.

In its sample, this clonotype was seen a few times. Here the CDR3 DNA reads TGTGCCAGCACCATAGCGGGGAGATCCTACGAGCAGTACTTC. Its translation: CASTIAGRSYEQYF. The rearrangement uses TRBV6-2 or TRBV6-3 and TRBJ2-7, with 8 bases matching TRBD2. Germline loops: CDR1 MNHEY, CDR2 SVGEGT. V lost 7 bases, J lost 1 base, and 6 bases stayed unmatched. There are 14 residues in the CDR3.

The V gene is TRBV28, the J gene TRBJ1-5; D is unresolved. This CDR3 contains 12 residues. The V gene lost 6 bases and the J gene lost 5 bases, with 8 bases spanning the gap. Per the germline V gene, CDR1 is MDHEN and CDR2 is SYDVKM. The DNA for the CDR3 is TGTGCCAGCAGGAGGAGTGATCAGCCCCAGCATTTT. This gives the protein CASRRSDQPQHF.

The J gene is TRBJ2-5, the V gene TRBV29-1; either TRBD1 or TRBD2 may fit D (5 bases each). The CDR3 is 14 residues long. Germline V gene lookup returns CDR1 SQVTM and CDR2 ANQGSEA. V gave up 4 bases and J gave up 5 bases, with 17 bases separating them. CDR3 sequence: CSVGFRVEGETQYF. CDR3 nucleotides: TGCAGCGTTGGTTTCAGGGTCGAGGGCGAGACCCAGTACTTC. Full variable domain (rest looked up from reference TRBV29-1 and TRBJ2-5): SAVISQKPSRDICQRGTSLTIQCQVDSQVTMMFWYRQQPGQSLTLIATANQGSEATYESGFVIDKFPISRPNLTFSTLTVSNMSPEDSSIYLCSVGFRVEGETQYFGPGTRLLVL.

This clonotype showed up just a few times. The gene calls are TRBV29-1 and TRBJ1-1; TRBD1 matches 10 bases. The V and J ends lost 7 bases and 5 bases, in that order; junction bases with no gene match: 7. CDR3 length: 13 amino acids. Germline V CDR1 and CDR2: SQVTM, ANQGSEA. Written as DNA, the CDR3 is TGCAGCGCCGGACAGGGGGGAGGGACTGAAGCTTTCTTT. This gives the protein CSAGQGGGTEAFF.